The 29 T cell receptor beta chains in this list originate from one sample, sequenced in a study of T cell responses to AZD1222 COVID-19 vaccine. Some clones are missing from TCRdb's copy, which holds only in-frame ones; the method was immunoSEQ multiplex PCR. The sample includes roughly 160,000 clones, approximately 90% of them seen just once. Material: peripheral blood, obtained on day 0 of AZD1222 vaccination. These TCRs come from an adult in good health.

The chain is built from TRBV7-8 and TRBJ1-5, with D possibly matching TRBD1 (6 bases). Germline V gene data show CDR1 as SGHVS and CDR2 as FQNEAQ. This CDR3 spans 16 amino acids. The germline V and J ends were trimmed by 5 bases and 8 bases, with 22 bases remaining between them. This CDR3 is CASSPRQVRVGEPQHF. The CDR3 DNA sequence: TGTGCCAGCAGCCCAAGACAGGTCAGGGTGGGGGAGCCCCAGCATTTT.

CDR3 sequence reads: CASSLGVSQYF. The CDR3 DNA reads TGTGCCAGCAGCCTGGGTGTGTCCCAGTACTTC. This chain uses TRBV12-3 or TRBV12-4 with TRBJ2-5; D is unresolved. Trimming stripped 6 bases from V and 9 bases from J, with 11 bases between. The CDR3 extends over 11 amino acids.

Only one count was recorded for this clone. J is TRBJ2-1 and V is TRBV9; the match to TRBD1 covers 7 bases. The CDR3 is 16 amino acids. CDR1 is SGDLS, CDR2 YYNGEE, per germline. V lost 3 bases and J lost 8; bases outside the gene matches: 14. CDR3 region: CASSEGADPRRDEQFF. The DNA for the CDR3 is TGTGCCAGCAGCGAGGGGGCCGATCCACGTCGGGATGAGCAGTTCTTC.

The V gene is TRBV27, the J gene TRBJ2-7; a weak D match, TRBD2 (5 bases). Trimming removed 6 bases at V and 2 bases at J, with 11 bases between. Germline lookup yields CDR1 MNHEY and CDR2 SMNVEV (reference sequence). The CDR3 loop spans 13 amino acids. This chain's CDR3 is CASRKMGAYEQYF. CDR3 nucleotides: TGTGCCAGCAGAAAAATGGGAGCCTACGAGCAGTACTTC.

The V call is TRBV27, the J call TRBJ1-1, with unresolved D. The CDR3 contains 13 residues. Germline CDR1 and CDR2: MNHEY and SMNVEV (reference sequence). Trimming pared 8 bases from V and 5 bases from J, leaving 15 bases between. The CDR3 nucleotides read TGTGCCAGCGGGCCTACCGGAGGGACTGAAGCTTTCTTT. As protein: CASGPTGGTEAFF.

This rearrangement joins TRBV7-9 to TRBJ2-2, with TRBD1 matching 8 bases. Germline CDR1 SEHNR, CDR2 FQNEAQ (reference sequence). V dropped 4 bases and J dropped 1; count of bases not matched to a gene: 5. The CDR3 contains 16 residues. The CDR3 spells CASSSIGQGNTGELFF. The CDR3 DNA is TGTGCCAGCAGCTCGATTGGACAGGGGAACACCGGGGAGCTGTTTTTT.

V and J are TRBV2 and TRBJ2-1; D is unresolved. CDR1 and CDR2 from the germline V gene are SNHLY and FYNNEI. The CDR3 length is 12 residues. V lost 1 base to trimming and J lost 10 bases, with 8 bases between them. The CDR3 sequence is CASSEGPDEQFF. Here the CDR3 DNA reads TGTGCCAGCAGTGAAGGGCCGGACGAGCAGTTCTTC.

V usage is TRBV3-1 (or the pseudogene TRBV3-2) and J usage is TRBJ1-6, with 9 bases matching TRBD1. CDR3 length: 15 amino acids. V was pared by 6 bases and J by 6 bases, with 6 bases of the junction left unmatched. Germline V gene lookup returns CDR1 LGHDT and CDR2 YNNKEL (reference sequence). This chain's CDR3 is CASRDNRGRNSPLHF. CDR3 nucleotides: TGTGCCAGCAGGGATAACAGGGGGCGTAATTCACCCCTCCACTTT.

V is TRBV7-9 and J is TRBJ1-4; D unclear. Germline CDR1 is SEHNR and CDR2 is FQNEAQ (reference sequence). V gave up 5 bases and J gave up 4 bases, with 5 bases separating them. CDR3 length equals 12 residues. The CDR3 DNA sequence: TGTGCCAGCAGCCCGGATAATGAAAAACTGTTTTTT. This gives the protein CASSPDNEKLFF.

The gene calls are TRBV5-1 and TRBJ2-5; TRBD2 might be the D (7 bases). The CDR3 covers 16 residues. Trimming took off 3 bases at V and 4 bases at J, with 19 bases between the two ends. Looked up from germline, CDR1 is SGHRS and CDR2 is YFSETQ. CDR3 coding DNA: TGCGCCAGCAGCTCATTGGTTGGGGGGGCTGGAGAGACCCAGTACTTC. It specifies CASSSLVGGAGETQYF.

CDR3 residues: CASSRGTGLQEQYF. Written as DNA, the CDR3 is TGTGCCAGCAGTCGCGGGACAGGCCTCCAGGAGCAGTACTTC. J is TRBJ2-7 and V is TRBV27; 8 bases line up with TRBD1. The CDR3 length is 14 residues. Germline V gene sequence: CDR1 MNHEY, CDR2 SMNVEV (reference sequence). J gave up 7 bases and V 5 bases, and 10 bases lay outside the gene matches.

This chain joins TRBV11-2 and TRBJ2-2, with TRBD2 matching over 7 bases. CDR1 and CDR2 (germline): SGHAT, FQNNGV. V gave up 5 bases and J gave up 1 base; unmatched junction bases: 4. CDR3 size: 15 residues. The CDR3, as DNA: TGTGCCAGCAGCCCGGGGGGATTGAACACCGGGGAGCTGTTTTTT. Its protein is CASSPGGLNTGELFF.

This clone has only a few counts. The chain links TRBV4-3 to TRBJ1-4; D possibly corresponds to TRBD1 (6 bases). The V gene's germline CDR1 is LGHNA and CDR2 YSLEER. The length of the CDR3 is 15 residues. Trimming shortened V by 1 base and J by 4 bases, and 10 bases separated the two germline ends. In DNA, the CDR3 is TGCGCCAGCAGCCAAGGGGGGGCCTTTAATGAAAAACTGTTTTTT. It is translated as CASSQGGAFNEKLFF.

The gene calls are TRBV21-1 and TRBJ2-7; the D segment call TRBD2 is taken from the table without a DNA check. TRBV21-1 constitutes a pseudogene. The CDR3 has 19 residues. This CDR3 reads CASSKWDTGLAMFSYEQYV. The CDR3 DNA follows: TGTGCCAGCAGCAAATGGGATACGGGATTAGCCATGTTCTCCTACGAGCAGTACGTC.

The gene calls are TRBV10-2 and TRBJ1-2, with D possibly being TRBD1 (6 bases). This CDR3 has 13 residues. The V gene lost 8 bases and the J gene lost 4 bases, with 14 bases spanning the gap. The germline V gene encodes CDR1 WSHSY and CDR2 SAAADI. The CDR3 DNA sequence: TGCGCCAGCGCCCAGGGGCCACTCTATGGCTACACCTTC. Translation gives CASAQGPLYGYTF.

V and J are TRBV6-5 and TRBJ2-4, with D unresolved. The CDR3 runs to 13 residues. Between the trimmed V and J ends, which lost 6 bases and 10 bases, there was a span of 16 bases. Per the germline V gene, CDR1 is MNHEY and CDR2 is SVGAGI. CDR3 DNA: TGTGCCAGCAGCTTGACGGACCCGAGGATTCAGTACTTC. Protein: CASSLTDPRIQYF.

The chain has TRBV5-1 and TRBJ1-4, with 10 bases fitting TRBD1. With 3 bases clipped from V and 4 bases from J, the junction kept 6 bases outside the gene matches. The CDR3 runs 16 residues. CDR1 is SGHRS and CDR2 is YFSETQ in the germline V gene. The CDR3 loop is CASSSDGQGDNEKLFF. DNA of the CDR3: TGCGCCAGCAGCTCGGACGGACAGGGGGATAATGAAAAACTGTTTTTT.

The rearrangement joins TRBV28 to TRBJ1-1, with 8 bases that match TRBD1. The CDR3 runs to 16 residues. Germline V gene data show CDR1 as MDHEN and CDR2 as SYDVKM. Trimming removed 7 bases from V and 7 bases from J; junction bases left unmatched: 17. The CDR3 protein is CASKEDRVGFTGEAFF. The CDR3 DNA reads TGTGCCAGCAAAGAGGACAGGGTTGGCTTTACCGGTGAAGCTTTCTTT. Drawing the rest from reference TRBV28 and TRBJ1-1, the complete variable domain is DVKVTQSSRYLVKRTGEKVFLECVQDMDHENMFWYRQDPGLGLRLIYFSYDVKMKEKGDIPEGYSVSREKKERFSLILESASTNQTSMYLCASKEDRVGFTGEAFFGQGTRLTVV.

V is TRBV11-2 and J is TRBJ2-3; D uncertain. This CDR3 has 12 residues. V was clipped by 3 bases and J by 10 bases, with 11 bases between them. Germline CDR1 and CDR2: SGHAT and FQNNGV. For the CDR3, the DNA is TGTGCCAGCAGCTTGTTGGGAATATCGCAGTATTTT. Protein product: CASSLLGISQYF.

The rearrangement links TRBV4-3 to TRBJ1-1, with TRBD1 matching 7 bases. The V gene end was trimmed by 1 base and the J gene end by 0 bases; junction bases not matched to a gene: 11. This CDR3 comprises 18 residues. Germline lookup yields CDR1 LGHNA and CDR2 YSLEER. The CDR3 sequence is CASSQAPQGSGMNTEAFF. CDR3 DNA sequence: TGCGCCAGCAGCCAAGCCCCACAGGGGAGCGGGATGAACACTGAAGCTTTCTTT.

This clone came up once. CDR3 sequence: CASKVAGGTDTQYF. CDR3 nucleotide sequence: TGTGCCAGCAAAGTAGCGGGGGGCACAGATACGCAGTATTTT. This sequence joins TRBV7-3 and TRBJ2-3, with 9 bases lining up with TRBD2. Germline CDR1 SGHTA, CDR2 FQGTGA. V trimming: 7 bases; J trimming: 1 base; junction bases outside the gene matches: 3. The CDR3 extends over 14 amino acids. Full variable domain (missing parts from reference TRBV7-3 and TRBJ2-3): GAGVSQTPSNKVTEKGKYVELRCDPISGHTALYWYRQSLGQGPEFLIYFQGTGAADDSGLPNDRFFAVRPEGSVSTLKIQRTERGDSAVYLCASKVAGGTDTQYFGPGTRLTVL.

The V gene is TRBV7-2, the J gene TRBJ2-7; no clear D. V was clipped by 1 base and J by 7 bases, with 17 bases between them. The CDR3 extends over 15 amino acids. Germline values: CDR1 SGHTA, CDR2 FQGNSA. CDR3 region: CASSLVPQGRKEQYF. In nucleotides, the CDR3 is TGTGCCAGCAGCTTAGTTCCACAAGGCCGAAAAGAGCAGTACTTC. Filled out from reference TRBV7-2 and TRBJ2-7, the complete variable domain reads GAGVSQSPSNKVTEKGKDVELRCDPISGHTALYWYRQSLGQGLEFLIYFQGNSAPDKSGLPSDRFSAERTGGSVSTLTIQRTQQEDSAVYLCASSLVPQGRKEQYFGPGTRLTVT.

The chain recombines TRBV7-9 with TRBJ2-3; 8 bases agree with TRBD1. Germline loops: CDR1 SEHNR, CDR2 FQNEAQ (reference sequence). CDR3 length: 16 amino acids. V trimming: 5 bases; J trimming: 4 bases; junction bases outside the gene matches: 11. Written as DNA, the CDR3 is TGTGCCAGCAGCCCTCGGACAGGGTCAATCTCAGATACGCAGTATTTT. The encoded protein is CASSPRTGSISDTQYF.

This sequence joins TRBV5-1 and TRBJ1-1; D may be TRBD1 (6 bases). The CDR3 loop spans 14 amino acids. Trimming left V 4 bases short and J 1 base short, with 11 bases between. Germline V gene data show CDR1 as SGHRS and CDR2 as YFSETQ. This chain's CDR3 is CASSQGGGNTEAFF. DNA for the CDR3: TGCGCCAGCAGCCAAGGGGGGGGGAACACTGAAGCTTTCTTT.

The gene calls are TRBV11-2 and TRBJ2-1; possibly TRBD2 for D (5 bases). The CDR3 totals 13 residues. Trimming removed 5 bases from V and 4 bases from J, with 9 bases in between. In germline, CDR1 is SGHAT, CDR2 FQNNGV. CDR3: CASSPRVYNEQFF. CDR3 nucleotide sequence: TGTGCCAGCAGCCCGAGGGTTTACAATGAGCAGTTCTTC.

The V gene is TRBV7-9, the J gene TRBJ1-5, with D possibly TRBD1 on 6 matching bases. The CDR3 sequence is 13 residues long. The germline gives CDR1 SEHNR, CDR2 FQNEAQ (reference sequence). The V end lost 4 bases, the J end lost 7 bases, and 11 bases lay between the germline ends. The CDR3, as DNA: TGTGCCAGCAGCTCAACAGGGCACCAGCCCCAGCATTTT. This codes for CASSSTGHQPQHF.

This clone was seen just once. The chain has TRBV7-9 and TRBJ2-1; D is uncertain. V shed 2 bases and J shed 7 bases, with 9 bases lying between them. Germline V gene sequence: CDR1 SEHNR, CDR2 FQNEAQ (reference sequence). CDR3 length: 13 amino acids. CDR3 protein: CASSLSPGNEQFF. CDR3 in DNA: TGTGCCAGCAGCTTATCGCCCGGGAATGAGCAGTTCTTC. Together with reference TRBV7-9 and TRBJ2-1, the CDR3 gives the full variable domain: DTGVSQNPRHKITKRGQNVTFRCDPISEHNRLYWYRQTLGQGPEFLTYFQNEAQLEKSRLLSDRFSAERPKGSFSTLEIQRTEQGDSAMYLCASSLSPGNEQFFGPGTRLTVL.

This clone showed up just a few times. The chain uses TRBV9 and TRBJ1-2; TRBD1 agrees at 11 bases. CDR1 SGDLS and CDR2 YYNGEE come from the germline V gene. This CDR3 spans 18 amino acids. V lost 4 bases and J lost 3; bases outside the gene matches: 14. CDR3 sequence reads: CASSYSGTGGGKDYGYTF. CDR3 nucleotide sequence: TGTGCCAGCAGCTACTCCGGGACAGGGGGAGGTAAGGACTATGGCTACACCTTC.

In DNA form, the CDR3 reads TGTGCCAGCAGCTTATCCCTGAACACTGAAGCTTTCTTT. Translation gives CASSLSLNTEAFF. The genes are TRBV7-9 and TRBJ1-1; D unresolved. The CDR3 runs to 13 residues. Germline V gene lookup returns CDR1 SEHNR and CDR2 FQNEAQ (reference sequence). The ends were cut back, 2 bases at V and 0 bases at J, with 4 bases in the middle.